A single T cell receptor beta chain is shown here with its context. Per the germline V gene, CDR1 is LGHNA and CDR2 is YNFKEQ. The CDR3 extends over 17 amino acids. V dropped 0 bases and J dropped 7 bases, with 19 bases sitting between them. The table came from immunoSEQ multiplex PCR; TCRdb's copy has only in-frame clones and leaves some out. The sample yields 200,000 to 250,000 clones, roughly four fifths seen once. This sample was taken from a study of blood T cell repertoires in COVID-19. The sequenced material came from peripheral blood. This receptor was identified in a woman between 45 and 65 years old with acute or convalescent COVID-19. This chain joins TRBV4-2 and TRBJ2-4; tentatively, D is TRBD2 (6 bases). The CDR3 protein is CASSQDSFGSPRNIQYF. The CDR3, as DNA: TGTGCCAGCAGCCAAGATTCCTTCGGGAGCCCTCGGAACATTCAGTACTTC.